This entry lists 2 T cell receptor beta chains sequenced from one sample in a study of T cells in Graves' hyperthyroidism and ophthalmopathy (dated 2019 in TCRdb). Receptor amplification or capture employed multiplex PCR. The data were produced on an Illumina HiSeq 2000. TCR beta CDR3 regions were amplified from RNA transcripts. The first round of RT-PCR for the TCR CDR3 was performed with the HTBI primer set and the Qiagen OneStep RT-PCR kit. TCRdb reanalyzed the raw reads on its own, using fastp at Q25 for trimming and MiXCR for clone calling, and kept in-frame beta chains. Rows are unified per CDR3 protein, each entry keeping the most common DNA and genes. This sample is represented by around 600,000 distinct CDR3 sequences; 13% to 15% of them were singletons. The ten top clones hold about 7% of the sample. The sample comprised blood. All receptors derive from a woman aged 18-30 years with Graves' ophthalmopathy.

The gene calls are TRBV4-1 and TRBJ1-4; TRBD1 might be the D (5 bases). The V end was cut by 2 bases, the J end by 6 bases, with 13 bases between. Germline V lookup: CDR1 MGHRA, CDR2 YSYEKL. CDR3 length equals 15 residues. The CDR3 DNA reads as TGCGCCAGCAGCCAAAACGAAGGGGAAGATGAAAAACTGTTTTTT. Translating gives CASSQNEGEDEKLFF.

The chain uses TRBV7-9 and TRBJ1-5, with D hard to call. The CDR3 has 16 residues. V lost 5 bases and J 0 bases, leaving 14 bases between the germline ends. Germline lookup yields CDR1 SEHNR and CDR2 FQNEAQ (reference sequence). CDR3 sequence (DNA): TGTGCCAGCAGCCAAGTGTCGGGCCATAGCAATCAGCCCCAGCATTTT. Its translation: CASSQVSGHSNQPQHF.